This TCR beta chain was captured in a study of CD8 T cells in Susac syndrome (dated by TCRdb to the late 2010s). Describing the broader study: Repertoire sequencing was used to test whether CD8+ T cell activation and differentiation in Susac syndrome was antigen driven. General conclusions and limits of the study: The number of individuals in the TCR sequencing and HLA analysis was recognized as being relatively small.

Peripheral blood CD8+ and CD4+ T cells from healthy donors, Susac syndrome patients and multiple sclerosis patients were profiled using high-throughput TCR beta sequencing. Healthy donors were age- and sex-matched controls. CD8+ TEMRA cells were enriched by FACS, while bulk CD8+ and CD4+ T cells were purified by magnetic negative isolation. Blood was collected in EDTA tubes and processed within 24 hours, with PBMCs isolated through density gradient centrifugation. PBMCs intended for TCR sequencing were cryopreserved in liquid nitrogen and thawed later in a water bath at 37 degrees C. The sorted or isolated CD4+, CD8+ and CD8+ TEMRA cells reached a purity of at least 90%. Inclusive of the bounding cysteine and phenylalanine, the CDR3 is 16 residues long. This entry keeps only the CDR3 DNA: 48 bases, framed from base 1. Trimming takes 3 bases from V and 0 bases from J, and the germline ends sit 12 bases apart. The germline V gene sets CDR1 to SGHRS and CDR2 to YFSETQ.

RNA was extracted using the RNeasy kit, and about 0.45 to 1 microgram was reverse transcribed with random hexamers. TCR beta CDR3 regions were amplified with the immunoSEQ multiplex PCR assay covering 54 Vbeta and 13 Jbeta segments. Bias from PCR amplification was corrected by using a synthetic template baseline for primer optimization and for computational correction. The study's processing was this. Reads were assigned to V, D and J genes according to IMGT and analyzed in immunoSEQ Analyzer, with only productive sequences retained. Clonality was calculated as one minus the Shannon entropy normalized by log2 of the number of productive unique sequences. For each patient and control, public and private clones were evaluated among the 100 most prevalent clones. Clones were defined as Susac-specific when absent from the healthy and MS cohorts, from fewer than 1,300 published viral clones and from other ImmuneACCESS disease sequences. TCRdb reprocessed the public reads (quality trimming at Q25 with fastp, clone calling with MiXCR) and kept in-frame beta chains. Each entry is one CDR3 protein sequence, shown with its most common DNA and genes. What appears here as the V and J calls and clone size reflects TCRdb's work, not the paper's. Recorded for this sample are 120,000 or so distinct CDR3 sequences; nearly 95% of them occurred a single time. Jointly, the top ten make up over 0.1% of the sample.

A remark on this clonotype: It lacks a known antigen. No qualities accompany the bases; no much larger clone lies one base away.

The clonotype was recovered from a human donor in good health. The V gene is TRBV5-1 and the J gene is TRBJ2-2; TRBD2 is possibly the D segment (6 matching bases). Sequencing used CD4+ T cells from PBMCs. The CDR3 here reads CASSSSTSTNTGELFF. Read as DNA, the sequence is TGCGCCAGCAGCTCCTCGACTAGTACGAACACCGGGGAGCTGTTTTTT.